The 7 T cell receptor beta chains reported below all come from one sample, sequenced in a study of OX40 agonist ivuxolimab in advanced cancers. Sequencing was performed with immunoSEQ multiplex PCR; in TCRdb, only in-frame clones are kept and a portion is missing. The top ten clones hold roughly 5.5% of a sample with some 77,000 clones, around 85% of them seen once. This material consisted of CD4+ or CD8+ T cells sorted from blood, taken in a trial of the OX40 agonist ivuxolimab. The source is an adult with an advanced solid tumor such as melanoma, head and neck, liver or kidney cancer.

The chain links TRBV7-2 to TRBJ2-2; TRBD2 might be the D (7 bases). CDR1 and CDR2 from the germline V gene are SGHTA and FQGNSA. Trimming stripped 7 bases from V and 1 base from J, with 22 bases between. The CDR3 length is 18 residues. CDR3 in amino acids: CASKVRKGGSVNTGELFF. DNA of the CDR3: TGTGCCAGCAAGGTCCGAAAGGGGGGGTCCGTGAACACCGGGGAGCTGTTTTTT.

The chain couples TRBV7-9 to TRBJ1-4; D gene unclear. From germline, CDR1 is SEHNR and CDR2 FQNEAQ (reference sequence). The CDR3 totals 14 residues. Trimming pared 5 bases from V and 5 bases from J, leaving 12 bases between. The chain's CDR3 is CASSRERGNEKLFF. CDR3 coding DNA: TGTGCCAGCAGCCGCGAGAGAGGGAATGAAAAACTGTTTTTT.

The chain joins TRBV5-1 to TRBJ1-4; D is ambiguous. With 2 bases removed from V and 7 bases from J, the gap between germline ends came to 12 bases. From germline, CDR1 is SGHRS and CDR2 YFSETQ. This CDR3 is built from 14 residues. CDR3 in DNA: TGCGCCAGCAGCTTCGACGCGTACCCTGAAAAACTGTTTTTT. Translated: CASSFDAYPEKLFF.

The V gene is TRBV2, the J gene TRBJ2-7, with D unresolved. Trimming left V 4 bases short and J 0 bases short, with 13 bases between. Germline CDR1 is SNHLY and CDR2 is FYNNEI. The CDR3 contains 15 residues. CDR3 DNA sequence: TGTGCCAGCAGTGCCCGGGCCACGGCCTCCTACGAGCAGTACTTC. Amino acid sequence: CASSARATASYEQYF.

The chain links TRBV11-2 to TRBJ1-2; TRBD1 is a possible D gene (6 bases). Trimming shortened V by 1 base and J by 8 bases, and 14 bases separated the two germline ends. The CDR3 length is 14 residues. CDR1 and CDR2 (germline): SGHAT, FQNNGV. The CDR3: CASSLGGAFIGYTF. CDR3 in DNA: TGTGCCAGCAGCTTAGGGGGGGCCTTCATCGGCTACACCTTC. Full variable domain (rest looked up from reference TRBV11-2 and TRBJ1-2): EAGVAQSPRYKIIEKRQSVAFWCNPISGHATLYWYQQILGQGPKLLIQFQNNGVVDDSQLPKDRFSAERLKGVDSTLKIQPAKLEDSAVYLCASSLGGAFIGYTFGSGTRLTVV.

The chain uses TRBV9 and TRBJ2-1; TRBD2 agrees at 9 bases. The CDR3 has 17 residues. Germline values: CDR1 SGDLS, CDR2 YYNGEE. J was trimmed by 7 bases and V by 0 bases; bases with no gene match: 11. The CDR3 loop is CASSVDTWSGGMNEQFF. CDR3 bases: TGTGCCAGCAGCGTAGACACCTGGAGCGGGGGGATGAATGAGCAGTTCTTC.

This chain links TRBV5-5 with TRBJ1-4; D is ambiguous. This CDR3 contains 11 residues. Germline lookup yields CDR1 SGHKS and CDR2 YYEKEE (reference sequence). Deletions cut 0 bases from V and 8 bases from J, with 2 bases between. CDR3 DNA: TGTGCCAGCAGCTTGGAAGAAAAACTGTTTTTT. Amino acids: CASSLEEKLFF.